The rows below give T cell receptor beta chains drawn from one sample of a study of blood T cell repertoires in COVID-19. TCRdb's table, derived via immunoSEQ multiplex PCR, lists solely in-frame clones and lacks some. Of around 250,000 clones listed, about 88% are singletons. Material for sequencing was peripheral blood. These receptors all stem from a woman in her thirties or forties who had recovered from COVID-19. Both conserved end residues are part of each CDR3. The order of the fields is clone size, J gene, V gene, D gene, CDR3 DNA, CDR3 protein. D genes are given only for firm matches. The size of a clone is reported for some rows only, either as once, few or many, or as a class for expanded clones.

>-|TRBJ1-1|TRBV30|-
TGTGCCTGGAGCTTGGACAGCACTGAAGCTTTCTTT
CAWSLDSTEAFF
>-|TRBJ2-1|TRBV6-5|TRBD2
TGTGCCAGCAGTTACGGGCGGGAGACGTATGAGCAGTTCTTC
CASSYGRETYEQFF
>-|TRBJ2-5|TRBV5-1|-
TGCGCCAGCAGTCTTACAGGGTATGAAGAGACCCAGTACTTC
CASSLTGYEETQYF
>-|TRBJ1-2|TRBV13|-
TGTGCCAGCAGCTTAGGGATCGAGTTATATGGCTACACCTTC
CASSLGIELYGYTF
>-|TRBJ1-2|TRBV28|TRBD1
TGTGCCAGCAACTTGGACAGGGTCTATGGCTACACCTTC
CASNLDRVYGYTF
>-|TRBJ1-2|TRBV28|-
TGTGCCAGCAGCCGGGAGGTGGTTTATGGCTACACCTTC
CASSREVVYGYTF
>-|TRBJ2-5|TRBV11-3|TRBD2
TGTGCCAGCAGCCCGGGACTAGCGGCCAGGGCAGTCCAAGAGACCCAGTACTTC
CASSPGLAARAVQETQYF
>-|TRBJ2-3|TRBV11-3|-
TGTGCCAGCAGCTTACAGGGGCTCCCCACAGATACGCAGTATTTT
CASSLQGLPTDTQYF
>-|TRBJ1-2|TRBV10-2|-
TGCGCCACCCTGACTAGTGATGGCTACACCTTC
CATLTSDGYTF
>-|TRBJ1-6|TRBV19|TRBD1
TGTGCCAGTAAGGAGGGGGCCAATTATAATTCACCCCTCCACTTT
CASKEGANYNSPLHF
>-|TRBJ1-2|TRBV6-1|TRBD1
TGTGCCAGCAGTGAGCTAGGGGGCCGGGGATCATCTGGCTACACCTTC
CASSELGGRGSSGYTF
>-|TRBJ2-5|TRBV11-2|-
TGTGCCAGCAGCCCAGGGGTGTCTGAACGAGAGACCCAGTACTTC
CASSPGVSERETQYF
>-|TRBJ2-3|TRBV3-1/TRBV3-2|TRBD2
TGTGCCAGCAGCCAAGAGTACCTAGCGGACGATACGCAGTATTTT
CASSQEYLADDTQYF
>few|TRBJ1-6|TRBV24-1|-
TGTGCCACCAGTGGCGGGGGGCCTAGCTCACCCCTCCACTTT
CATSGGGPSSPLHF
>-|TRBJ2-2|TRBV20-1|-
TGCAGTGCTAGTTCCAACCAACTAACCGGGGAGCTGTTTTTT
CSASSNQLTGELFF
>-|TRBJ2-3|TRBV4-3|TRBD1
TGCGCCAGCAGCCAAGCTAACAGGGGGCCAGATACGCAGTATTTT
CASSQANRGPDTQYF
>-|TRBJ1-2|TRBV27|TRBD1
TGTGCCAGCAGTGCACTCCCCGGGACAGGGTACGGCTACACCTTC
CASSALPGTGYGYTF
>-|TRBJ2-5|TRBV3-1/TRBV3-2|-
TGTGCCAGCAGCCAAGATTTTCGAGAGACCCAGTACTTC
CASSQDFRETQYF
>-|TRBJ1-1|TRBV6-5|TRBD1
TGTGCCAGCAGTTACGCGGGACAGGGGAGGGATGAAGCTTTCTTT
CASSYAGQGRDEAFF
>-|TRBJ1-5|TRBV4-1|-
TGCGCCAGCAGCCAATACAGGGATAGCAATCAGCCCCAGCATTTT
CASSQYRDSNQPQHF
>-|TRBJ1-2|TRBV7-2|-
TGTGCCAGCAGCTTAGGAACAGTTGACTATGGCTACACCTTC
CASSLGTVDYGYTF
>-|TRBJ1-5|TRBV27|-
TGTGCCAGCAGTACTTCTAACCAGCCCCAGCATTTT
CASSTSNQPQHF
>-|TRBJ1-1|TRBV19|-
TGTGCCAGTAGACTATTTAATGAGGCTTTCTTT
CASRLFNEAFF
>few|TRBJ2-1|TRBV7-2|TRBD2
TGTGCCAGCAGCTTAGCCCTAGCGGGGGAGTATGAGCAGTTCTTC
CASSLALAGEYEQFF